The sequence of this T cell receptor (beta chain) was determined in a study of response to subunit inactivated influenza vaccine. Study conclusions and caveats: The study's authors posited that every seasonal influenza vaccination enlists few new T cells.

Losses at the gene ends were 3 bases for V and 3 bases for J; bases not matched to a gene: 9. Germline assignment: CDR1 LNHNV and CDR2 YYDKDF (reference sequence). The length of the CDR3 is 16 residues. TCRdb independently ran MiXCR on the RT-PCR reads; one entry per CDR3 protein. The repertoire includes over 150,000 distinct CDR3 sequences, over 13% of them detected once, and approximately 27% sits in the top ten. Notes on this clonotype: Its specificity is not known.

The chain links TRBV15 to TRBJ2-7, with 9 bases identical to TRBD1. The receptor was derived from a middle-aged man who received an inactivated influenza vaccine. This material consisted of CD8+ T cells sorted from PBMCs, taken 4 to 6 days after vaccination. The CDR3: CATSRVSGQGNYEQYF. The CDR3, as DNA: TGTGCCACCAGCAGGGTCTCGGGACAGGGAAACTACGAGCAGTACTTC. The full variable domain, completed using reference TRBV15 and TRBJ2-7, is DAMVIQNPRYQVTQFGKPVTLSCSQTLNHNVMYWYQQKSSQAPKLLFHYYDKDFNNEADTPDNFQSRRPNTSFCFLDIRSPGLGDTAMYLCATSRVSGQGNYEQYFGPGTRLTVT.